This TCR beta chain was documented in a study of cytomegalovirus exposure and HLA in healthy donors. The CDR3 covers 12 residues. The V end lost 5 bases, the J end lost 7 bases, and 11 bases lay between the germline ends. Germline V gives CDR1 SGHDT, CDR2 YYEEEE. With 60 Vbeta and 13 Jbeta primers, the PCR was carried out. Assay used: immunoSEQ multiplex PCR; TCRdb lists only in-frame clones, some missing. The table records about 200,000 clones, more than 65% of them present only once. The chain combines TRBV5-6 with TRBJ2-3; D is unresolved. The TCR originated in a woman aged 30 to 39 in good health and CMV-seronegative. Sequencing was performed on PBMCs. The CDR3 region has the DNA TGTGCCAGCAGATCCTCAGTAAATACGCAGTATTTT. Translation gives CASRSSVNTQYF.